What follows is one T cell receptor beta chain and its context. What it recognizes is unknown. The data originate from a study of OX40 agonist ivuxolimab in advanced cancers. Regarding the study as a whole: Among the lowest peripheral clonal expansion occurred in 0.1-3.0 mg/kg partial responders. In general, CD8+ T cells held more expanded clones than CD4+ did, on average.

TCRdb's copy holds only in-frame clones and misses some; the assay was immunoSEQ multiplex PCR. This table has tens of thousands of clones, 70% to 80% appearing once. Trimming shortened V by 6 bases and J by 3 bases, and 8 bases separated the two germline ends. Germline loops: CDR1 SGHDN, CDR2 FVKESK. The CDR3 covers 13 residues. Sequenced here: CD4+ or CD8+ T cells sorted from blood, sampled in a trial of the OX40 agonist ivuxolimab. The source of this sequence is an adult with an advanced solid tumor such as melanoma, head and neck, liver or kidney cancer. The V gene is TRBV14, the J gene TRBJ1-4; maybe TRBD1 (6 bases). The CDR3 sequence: CASRGASNEKLFF. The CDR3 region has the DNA TGTGCCAGCAGGGGGGCTTCTAATGAAAAACTGTTTTTT.